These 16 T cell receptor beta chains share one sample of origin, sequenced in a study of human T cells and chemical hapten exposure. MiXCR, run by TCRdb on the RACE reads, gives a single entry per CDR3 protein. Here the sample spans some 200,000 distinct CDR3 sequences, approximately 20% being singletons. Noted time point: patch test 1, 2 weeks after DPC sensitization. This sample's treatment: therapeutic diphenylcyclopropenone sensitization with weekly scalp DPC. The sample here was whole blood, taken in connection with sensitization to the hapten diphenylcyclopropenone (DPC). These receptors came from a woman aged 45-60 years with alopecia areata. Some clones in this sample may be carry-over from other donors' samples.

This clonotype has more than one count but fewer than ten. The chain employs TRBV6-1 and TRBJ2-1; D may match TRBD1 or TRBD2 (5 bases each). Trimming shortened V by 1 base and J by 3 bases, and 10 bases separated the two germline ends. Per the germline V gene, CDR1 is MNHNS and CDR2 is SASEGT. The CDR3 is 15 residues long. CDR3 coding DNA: TGTGCCAGCAGTGAAGGGGGTGGGGGCTACAATGAGCAGTTCTTC. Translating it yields CASSEGGGGYNEQFF.

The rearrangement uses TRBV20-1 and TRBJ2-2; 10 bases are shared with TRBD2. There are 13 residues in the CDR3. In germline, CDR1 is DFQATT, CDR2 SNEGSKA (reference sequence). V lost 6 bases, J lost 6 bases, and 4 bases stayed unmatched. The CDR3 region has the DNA TGCAGTGCCAGCGGGAGGGCCTCCGGGGAGCTGTTTTTT. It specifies CSASGRASGELFF.

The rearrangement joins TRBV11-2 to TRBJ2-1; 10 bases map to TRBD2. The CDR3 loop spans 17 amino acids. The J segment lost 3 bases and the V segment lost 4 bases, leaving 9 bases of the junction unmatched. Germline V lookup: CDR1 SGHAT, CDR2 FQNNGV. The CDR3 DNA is TGTGCCAGCAGCTGGGGGCTAGCGGGAGCAAGCTACAATGAGCAGTTCTTC. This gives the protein CASSWGLAGASYNEQFF.

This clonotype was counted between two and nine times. In DNA form, the CDR3 reads TGCGCCAGCAGCTGGGGACTAGCGGGGACCTACGAGCAGTACTTC. Translation: CASSWGLAGTYEQYF. This chain joins TRBV5-1 and TRBJ2-7; TRBD2 matches at 13 bases. V lost 3 bases, J lost 2 bases, and 2 bases stayed unmatched. CDR1 is SGHRS and CDR2 is YFSETQ in the germline V gene. The CDR3 has 15 amino acids.

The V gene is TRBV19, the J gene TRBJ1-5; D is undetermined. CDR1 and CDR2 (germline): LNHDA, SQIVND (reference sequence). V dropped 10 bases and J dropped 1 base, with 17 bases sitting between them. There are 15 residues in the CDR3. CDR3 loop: CATQFSRLSNQPQHF. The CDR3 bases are TGTGCCACCCAGTTTTCCAGGCTCAGCAATCAGCCCCAGCATTTT.

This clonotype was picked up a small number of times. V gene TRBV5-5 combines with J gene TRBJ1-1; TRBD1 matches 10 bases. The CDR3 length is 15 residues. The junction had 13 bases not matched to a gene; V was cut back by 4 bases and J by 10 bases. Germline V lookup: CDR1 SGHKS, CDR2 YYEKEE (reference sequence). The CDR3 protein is CASSPRQGAGGAAFF. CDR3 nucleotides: TGTGCCAGCAGCCCGCGACAGGGGGCCGGAGGTGCAGCTTTCTTT.

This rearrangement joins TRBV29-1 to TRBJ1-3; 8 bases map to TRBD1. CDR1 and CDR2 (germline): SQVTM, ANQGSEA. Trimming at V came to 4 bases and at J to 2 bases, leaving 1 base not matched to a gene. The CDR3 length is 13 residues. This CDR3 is CSVVDRAGNTIYF. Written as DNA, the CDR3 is TGCAGCGTTGTGGACAGGGCTGGAAACACCATATATTTT.

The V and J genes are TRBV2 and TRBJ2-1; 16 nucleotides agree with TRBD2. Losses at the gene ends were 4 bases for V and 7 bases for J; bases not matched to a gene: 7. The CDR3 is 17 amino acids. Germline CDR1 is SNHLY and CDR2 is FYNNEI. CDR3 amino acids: CASSAGLAGGQGNEQFF. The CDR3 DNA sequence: TGTGCCAGCAGTGCGGGACTAGCGGGAGGGCAAGGGAATGAGCAGTTCTTC.

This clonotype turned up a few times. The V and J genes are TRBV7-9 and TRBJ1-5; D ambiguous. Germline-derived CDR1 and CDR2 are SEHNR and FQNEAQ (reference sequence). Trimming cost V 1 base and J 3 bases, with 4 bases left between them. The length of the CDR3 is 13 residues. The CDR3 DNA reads TGTGCCAGCAGCTTAGAGAACAATCAGCCCCAGCATTTT. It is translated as CASSLENNQPQHF.

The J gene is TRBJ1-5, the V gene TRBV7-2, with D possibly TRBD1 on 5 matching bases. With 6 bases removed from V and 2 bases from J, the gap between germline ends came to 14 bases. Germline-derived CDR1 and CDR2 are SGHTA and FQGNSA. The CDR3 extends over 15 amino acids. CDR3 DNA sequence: TGTGCCAGCAGGTCCACAGGAAGGGGCAATCAGCCCCAGCATTTT. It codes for CASRSTGRGNQPQHF.

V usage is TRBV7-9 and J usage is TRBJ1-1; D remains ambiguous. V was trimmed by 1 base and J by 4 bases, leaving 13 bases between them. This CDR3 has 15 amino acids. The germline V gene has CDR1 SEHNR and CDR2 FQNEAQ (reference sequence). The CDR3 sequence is CASSLGMSDVTEAFF. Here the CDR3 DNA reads TGTGCCAGCAGCTTAGGCATGTCGGACGTCACTGAAGCTTTCTTT.

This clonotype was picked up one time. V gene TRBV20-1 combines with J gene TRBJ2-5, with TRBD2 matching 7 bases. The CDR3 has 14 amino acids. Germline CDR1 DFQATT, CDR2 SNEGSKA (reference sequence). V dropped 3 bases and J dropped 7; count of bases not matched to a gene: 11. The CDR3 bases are TGCAGTGCTAGCCCTACTAGCGAGAGTGCGACCCAGTACTTC. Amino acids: CSASPTSESATQYF.

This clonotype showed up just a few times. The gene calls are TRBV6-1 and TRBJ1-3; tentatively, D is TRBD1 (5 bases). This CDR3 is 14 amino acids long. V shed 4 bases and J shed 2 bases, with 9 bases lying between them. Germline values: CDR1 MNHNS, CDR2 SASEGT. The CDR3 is CASSASGTGNTIYF. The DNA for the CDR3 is TGTGCCAGCAGTGCATCAGGGACTGGAAACACCATATATTTT.

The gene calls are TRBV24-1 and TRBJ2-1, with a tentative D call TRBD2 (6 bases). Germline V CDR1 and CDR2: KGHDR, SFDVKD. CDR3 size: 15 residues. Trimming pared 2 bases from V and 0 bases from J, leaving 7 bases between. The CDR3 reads CATSDSGSSYNEQFF. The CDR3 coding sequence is TGTGCCACCAGTGATTCCGGGAGCTCCTACAATGAGCAGTTCTTC.

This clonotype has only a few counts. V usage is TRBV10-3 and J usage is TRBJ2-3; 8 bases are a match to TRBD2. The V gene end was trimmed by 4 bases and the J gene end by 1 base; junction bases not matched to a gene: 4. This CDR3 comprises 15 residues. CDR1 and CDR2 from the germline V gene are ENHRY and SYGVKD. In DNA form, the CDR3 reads TGTGCCATCAGTGTTAGTAGCGGGGGCACAGATACGCAGTATTTT. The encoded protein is CAISVSSGGTDTQYF.

The CDR3 DNA follows: TGTGCCAGCAGCTTGGCGGGAGTATTCCAAGAGACCCAGTACTTC. Amino acids: CASSLAGVFQETQYF. The chain couples TRBV11-2 to TRBJ2-5, with 7 bases matching TRBD2. The ends lost 3 bases at V and 1 base at J; junction bases unmatched: 5. The CDR3 is 15 amino acids. CDR1 and CDR2 (germline): SGHAT, FQNNGV.